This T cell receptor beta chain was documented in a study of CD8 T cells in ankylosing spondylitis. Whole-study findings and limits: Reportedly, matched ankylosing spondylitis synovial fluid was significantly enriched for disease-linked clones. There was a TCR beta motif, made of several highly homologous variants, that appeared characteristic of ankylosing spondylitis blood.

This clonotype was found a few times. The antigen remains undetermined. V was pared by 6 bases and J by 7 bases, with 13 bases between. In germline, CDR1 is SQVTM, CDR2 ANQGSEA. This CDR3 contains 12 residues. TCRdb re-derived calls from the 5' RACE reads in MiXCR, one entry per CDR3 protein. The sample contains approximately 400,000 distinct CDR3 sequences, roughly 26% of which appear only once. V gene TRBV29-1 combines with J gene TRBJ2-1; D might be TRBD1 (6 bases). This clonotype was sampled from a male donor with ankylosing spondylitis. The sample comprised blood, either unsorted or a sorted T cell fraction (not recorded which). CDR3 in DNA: TGCAGCGTCGACAGGAACGGGAATGAGCAGTTCTTC. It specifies CSVDRNGNEQFF.